This T cell receptor (beta chain) derives from a study of control samples from healthy donors and cancer patients. Clones were sequenced by immunoSEQ multiplex PCR, and TCRdb holds only the in-frame ones, with some missing. The sample carries about 150,000 clones, approximately 93% recorded once. Germline V gene sequence: CDR1 SGHTA, CDR2 FQGNSA. CDR3 size: 15 residues. Between the trimmed V and J ends, which lost 5 bases and 4 bases, there was a span of 18 bases. This rearrangement joins TRBV7-2 to TRBJ2-7, with D possibly matching TRBD2 (7 bases). The source of this sequence is a man younger than 30 in good health. Sequenced material: blood. This CDR3 reads CASSPNAGARYEQYF. CDR3 sequence (DNA): TGTGCCAGCAGCCCAAATGCGGGGGCGCGGTACGAGCAGTACTTC.